The clone carrying this T cell receptor beta chain was seen a handful of times. Preparation of the TCRbeta library was carried out with unique molecular identifiers. TCRdb reprocessed the PCR reads with MiXCR, giving one entry per CDR3 protein. This table has hundreds of thousands of distinct CDR3 sequences, approximately 10% appearing once. The data belong to a study of T-cell reconstitution after alpha-beta-depleted transplantation in children. V was trimmed by 1 base and J by 7 bases, leaving 11 bases between them. CDR1 and CDR2 (germline): MGHDK, SYGVNS. This CDR3 contains 14 residues. The chain joins TRBV25-1 to TRBJ1-5; the D gene is possibly TRBD1 (5 bases). The sequence was obtained from a child younger than two with acute myeloid leukemia, due to receive a stem cell transplant. The source material was PBMCs, sampled before TCRalphabeta/CD19-depleted stem cell transplant. DNA for the CDR3: TGTGCCAGCAGTGAATCGGGGCGGGGGCAGCCCCAGCATTTT. Amino acids: CASSESGRGQPQHF. Combining the CDR3 with reference TRBV25-1 and TRBJ1-5 gives the whole variable domain EADIYQTPRYLVIGTGKKITLECSQTMGHDKMYWYQQDPGMELHLIHYSYGVNSTEKGDLSSESTVSRIRTEHFPLTLESARPSHTSQYLCASSESGRGQPQHFGDGTRLSIL.